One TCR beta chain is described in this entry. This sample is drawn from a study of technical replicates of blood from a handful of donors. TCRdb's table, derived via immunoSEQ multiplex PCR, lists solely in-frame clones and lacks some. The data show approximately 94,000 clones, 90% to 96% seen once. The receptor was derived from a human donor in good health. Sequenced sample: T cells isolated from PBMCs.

The CDR3 coding sequence is TGCGCCAGCAGCTTGGCGGGGACAGGGGCTTCCTCTGAAGCTTTCTTT. It translates to CASSLAGTGASSEAFF. The gene calls are TRBV5-1 and TRBJ1-1; 10 positions match TRBD1. The CDR3 extends over 16 amino acids. Trimming removed 0 bases from V and 6 bases from J; junction bases left unmatched: 8. Germline-derived CDR1 and CDR2 are SGHRS and YFSETQ.